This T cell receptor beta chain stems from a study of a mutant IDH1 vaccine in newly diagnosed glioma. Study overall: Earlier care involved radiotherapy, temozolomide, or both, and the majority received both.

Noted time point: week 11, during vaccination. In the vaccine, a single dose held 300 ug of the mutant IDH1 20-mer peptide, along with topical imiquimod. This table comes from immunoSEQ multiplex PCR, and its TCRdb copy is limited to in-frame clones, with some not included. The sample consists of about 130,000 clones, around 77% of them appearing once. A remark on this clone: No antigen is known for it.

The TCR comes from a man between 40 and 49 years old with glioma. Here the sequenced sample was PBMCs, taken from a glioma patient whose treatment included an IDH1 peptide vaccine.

The CDR3, as DNA: TGTGCCATCAGTCAACTAGCTTCCAATGAGCAGTTCTTC. It codes for CAISQLASNEQFF. The chain employs TRBV10-3 and TRBJ2-1; TRBD2 might be the D (6 bases). Germline V lookup: CDR1 ENHRY, CDR2 SYGVKD. The V end was cut by 5 bases, the J end by 6 bases, with 11 bases between. This CDR3 is 13 amino acids long.